This T cell receptor (beta chain) appears in the sequencing data of a study of OX40 agonist ivuxolimab in advanced cancers. This CDR3 is 14 amino acids long. V was clipped by 5 bases and J by 6 bases, with 16 bases between them. Germline V gene sequence: CDR1 SGHNT, CDR2 YYREEE (reference sequence). Measured with immunoSEQ multiplex PCR; TCRdb has only the in-frame clones, and not every one. Found here are 55,000 or so clones, about nine tenths of them singletons; the top ten hold 6% to 8%. The genes are TRBV5-4 and TRBJ2-3; D is tentatively TRBD1 or TRBD2 (6 bases each). The sequences come from CD4+ or CD8+ T cells sorted from blood, collected in a trial of the OX40 agonist ivuxolimab. This receptor was obtained from an adult with an advanced solid tumor such as melanoma, head and neck, liver or kidney cancer. CDR3 protein: CASRDPGGPDTQYF. The CDR3 DNA follows: TGTGCCAGCAGAGACCCCGGGGGCCCCGATACGCAGTATTTT. Looking up the rest from reference TRBV5-4 and TRBJ2-3 gives the full variable domain: ETGVTQSPTHLIKTRGQQVTLRCSSQSGHNTVSWYQQALGQGPQFIFQYYREEENGRGNFPPRFSGLQFPNYSSELNVNALELDDSALYLCASRDPGGPDTQYFGPGTRLTVL.